Each of the 20 T cell receptor beta chains below was sequenced from the same sample in a study of OX40 agonist ivuxolimab in advanced cancers. Data came from immunoSEQ multiplex PCR; TCRdb stores just in-frame clones and leaves some out. The table lists roughly 56,000 clones, 85% to 90% of them singletons, with 0.77% in the top ten. Material: CD4+ or CD8+ T cells sorted from blood, obtained in a trial of the OX40 agonist ivuxolimab. All receptors derive from an adult with an advanced solid tumor such as melanoma, head and neck, liver or kidney cancer.

This sequence joins TRBV4-3 and TRBJ2-5; 7 bases line up with TRBD1. This CDR3 is 15 amino acids long. The germline V gene encodes CDR1 LGHNA and CDR2 YSLEER. The V gene end was trimmed by 0 bases and the J gene end by 4 bases; junction bases not matched to a gene: 5. Here the CDR3 reads CASSQEDRLGETQYF. CDR3 bases: TGCGCCAGCAGCCAAGAGGACAGGCTTGGAGAGACCCAGTACTTC.

The rearrangement joins TRBV27 to TRBJ2-7; 10 nucleotides match TRBD1. Germline CDR1 reads MNHEY; CDR2 reads SMNVEV (reference sequence). V trimming: 3 bases; J trimming: 5 bases; junction bases outside the gene matches: 7. The CDR3 runs 15 residues. DNA for the CDR3: TGTGCCAGCAGTTTCCCGGGACAGGGGAGGCACGAGCAGTACTTC. As protein: CASSFPGQGRHEQYF.

The gene calls are TRBV10-1 and TRBJ2-1, with TRBD2 as a possible D gene (5 bases). Germline V gene sequence: CDR1 WNHNN, CDR2 SYGVQD (reference sequence). The V gene lost 4 bases and the J gene lost 9 bases, with 22 bases spanning the gap. The length of the CDR3 is 16 residues. For the CDR3, the DNA is TGCGCCAGCAGTGGGTCCCATCCTACGCTAGCTGGTGAGCAGTTCTTC. Amino acid sequence: CASSGSHPTLAGEQFF.

The chain is built from TRBV18 and TRBJ2-5; D gene uncertain. CDR1 is KGHSH and CDR2 is LQKENI in the germline V gene. Trimming removed 5 bases from V and 0 bases from J, with 4 bases in between. CDR3 length: 12 residues. The CDR3 region has the DNA TGTGCCAGCTCAGGGTACCAAGAGACCCAGTACTTC. It specifies CASSGYQETQYF.

Only one count was recorded for this clone. The chain employs TRBV30 and TRBJ1-6; 7 bases fit TRBD1. V shed 2 bases, J shed 7 bases, and the junction held 5 bases outside the gene matches. Germline V CDR1 and CDR2: GTSNPN, SVGIG (reference sequence). The CDR3 has 14 residues. The CDR3 loop is CAWSSGTANSPLHF. CDR3 in DNA: TGTGCCTGGAGTAGTGGGACAGCGAATTCACCCCTCCACTTT.

The V gene is TRBV7-2, the J gene TRBJ2-2; TRBD1 is a possible D gene (6 bases). Looked up from germline, CDR1 is SGHTA and CDR2 is FQGNSA. The ends were cut back, 4 bases at V and 1 base at J, with 13 bases in the middle. The CDR3 covers 16 residues. CDR3 region: CASSSQGLRNTGELFF. The CDR3 nucleotides read TGTGCCAGCAGCTCTCAGGGGCTCAGGAACACCGGGGAGCTGTTTTTT.

This CDR3 is CAWKKVYGQGASSTNEKLFF. The CDR3 DNA reads TGTGCCTGGAAGAAAGTTTATGGACAGGGGGCATCTTCAACTAATGAAAAACTGTTTTTT. The chain joins TRBV30 to TRBJ1-4, with 11 bases that match TRBD1. The CDR3 is 20 residues long. Germline V lookup: CDR1 GTSNPN, CDR2 SVGIG (reference sequence). The junction had 16 bases not matched to a gene; V was cut back by 4 bases and J by 0 bases.

The CDR3 nucleotides are TGCGCCAGCAGCTTAGGGACAGGGGATGGATCACCCCTCCACTTT. This gives the protein CASSLGTGDGSPLHF. V and J are TRBV5-1 and TRBJ1-6, with 10 bases identical to TRBD1. The V gene end was trimmed by 2 bases and the J gene end by 10 bases; junction bases not matched to a gene: 6. This CDR3 is 15 amino acids long. Germline CDR1 is SGHRS and CDR2 is YFSETQ.

The CDR3, as DNA: TGTGCCAGCAGCTTGGGTAGCGGGATCAATGAGCAGTTCTTC. Translated: CASSLGSGINEQFF. V is TRBV7-9 and J is TRBJ2-1, with 8 bases aligning to TRBD2. Germline V lookup: CDR1 SEHNR, CDR2 FQNEAQ (reference sequence). Trimming cost V 3 bases and J 6 bases; bases outside gene matches: 4. This CDR3 has 14 amino acids.

The V gene is TRBV11-2, the J gene TRBJ2-4; D remains unclear. V shed 6 bases and J shed 0 bases, with 12 bases lying between them. Germline CDR1 reads SGHAT; CDR2 reads FQNNGV. This CDR3 is 15 amino acids long. The CDR3 DNA reads TGTGCCAGCAGACGACCGGGCCTAGCCAAAAACATTCAGTACTTC. Translation gives CASRRPGLAKNIQYF. The variable domain in full, with the rest retrieved from reference TRBV11-2 and TRBJ2-4, is EAGVAQSPRYKIIEKRQSVAFWCNPISGHATLYWYQQILGQGPKLLIQFQNNGVVDDSQLPKDRFSAERLKGVDSTLKIQPAKLEDSAVYLCASRRPGLAKNIQYFGAGTRLSVL.

V is TRBV19 and J is TRBJ1-2; 9 nucleotides align to TRBD1. The CDR3 has 13 amino acids. V lost 4 bases to trimming and J lost 4 bases; unmatched junction nucleotides: 1. Germline V gene data show CDR1 as LNHDA and CDR2 as SQIVND (reference sequence). CDR3 sequence reads: CASSTGQGYGYTF. The CDR3 region has the DNA TGTGCCAGTAGTACGGGACAGGGCTATGGCTACACCTTC.

The rearrangement joins TRBV18 to TRBJ2-5, with a tentative D call TRBD2 (5 bases). This CDR3 is built from 13 residues. The V and J ends lost 1 base and 5 bases respectively, with 8 bases between them. From germline, CDR1 is KGHSH and CDR2 LQKENI. The CDR3 reads CASSPLALETQYF. The CDR3 region has the DNA TGTGCCAGCTCACCACTAGCGTTGGAGACCCAGTACTTC.

The chain combines TRBV7-2 with TRBJ2-5, with D perhaps assigned TRBD1 or TRBD2 (5 bases each). The V gene lost 3 bases and the J gene lost 5 bases, with 16 bases spanning the gap. This CDR3 comprises 15 residues. The germline V gene has CDR1 SGHTA and CDR2 FQGNSA. CDR3 coding DNA: TGTGCCAGCAGCTTGATTGGGGGTCTGTGGGAGACCCAGTACTTC. As protein: CASSLIGGLWETQYF.

V gene TRBV18 combines with J gene TRBJ2-5; D is possibly TRBD1 (5 bases). The V end lost 6 bases, the J end lost 1 base, and 9 bases lay between the germline ends. The CDR3 totals 13 residues. CDR1 is KGHSH, CDR2 LQKENI, per germline. CDR3 sequence reads: CASSQGFQETQYF. In DNA, the CDR3 is TGTGCCAGCTCCCAGGGCTTCCAAGAGACCCAGTACTTC. The complete variable domain, with remaining parts taken from reference TRBV18 and TRBJ2-5, reads NAGVMQNPRHLVRRRGQEARLRCSPMKGHSHVYWYRQLPEEGLKFMVYLQKENIIDESGMPKERFSAEFPKEGPSILRIQQVVRGDSAAYFCASSQGFQETQYFGPGTRLLVL.

The chain uses TRBV7-2 and TRBJ2-7; D uncertain. The CDR3 is 14 amino acids. Germline CDR1 is SGHTA and CDR2 is FQGNSA. The ends were cut back, 1 base at V and 2 bases at J, with 9 bases in the middle. The CDR3 region is CASSLGLNAYEQYF. The DNA of the CDR3 is TGTGCCAGCAGCTTAGGTCTAAATGCCTACGAGCAGTACTTC. Drawing the rest from reference TRBV7-2 and TRBJ2-7, the complete variable domain is GAGVSQSPSNKVTEKGKDVELRCDPISGHTALYWYRQSLGQGLEFLIYFQGNSAPDKSGLPSDRFSAERTGGSVSTLTIQRTQQEDSAVYLCASSLGLNAYEQYFGPGTRLTVT.

The rearrangement joins TRBV5-4 to TRBJ1-2, with unresolved D. The ends were cut back, 0 bases at V and 6 bases at J, with 9 bases in the middle. The germline V gene has CDR1 SGHNT and CDR2 YYREEE (reference sequence). The CDR3 contains 13 residues. The CDR3: CASSLVPGDGYTF. The CDR3 coding sequence is TGTGCCAGCAGCTTGGTCCCCGGGGATGGCTACACCTTC. Full variable domain (remainder filled in from reference TRBV5-4 and TRBJ1-2): ETGVTQSPTHLIKTRGQQVTLRCSSQSGHNTVSWYQQALGQGPQFIFQYYREEENGRGNFPPRFSGLQFPNYSSELNVNALELDDSALYLCASSLVPGDGYTFGSGTRLTVV.

Turning to this clone: One end of the junction fails to match germline, which may point to a read error. The chain combines TRBV30 with TRBJ1-1; 8 bases are shared with TRBD1. The CDR3 is 13 amino acids. Germline CDR1 is GTSNPN and CDR2 is SVGIG (reference sequence). The DNA for the CDR3 is TGTGCCTGGAGTGCACAGGGGGACACTGAAGTTTTCTTT. Encoded protein: CAWSAQGDTEVFF.

The chain couples TRBV10-1 to TRBJ1-1; D is undetermined. The CDR3 loop spans 14 amino acids. Germline assignment: CDR1 WNHNN and CDR2 SYGVQD (reference sequence). V lost 0 bases, J lost 7 bases, and 12 bases lay in between. The CDR3 bases are TGCGCCAGCAGTGAGTCGAGGACGAGAGGTGAAGCTTTCTTT. Encoded protein: CASSESRTRGEAFF.

The V call is TRBV19, the J call TRBJ1-3; TRBD1 is a possible D gene (6 bases). Trimming left V 5 bases short and J 3 bases short, with 17 bases between. CDR1 is LNHDA, CDR2 SQIVND, per germline (reference sequence). CDR3 length equals 16 residues. CDR3 amino acids: CASSVNRASSGNTIYF. The CDR3 region has the DNA TGTGCCAGTAGTGTTAACAGGGCCTCCAGTGGAAACACCATATATTTT.

V and J are TRBV7-8 and TRBJ1-5, with TRBD1 matching 10 bases. Trimming took 5 bases from V and 9 from J; bases not matched to a gene: 10. CDR3 length equals 15 residues. Germline V CDR1 and CDR2: SGHVS, FQNEAQ. The CDR3 spells CASSETGGENWPQHF. The CDR3 DNA sequence: TGTGCCAGCAGCGAGACAGGGGGCGAGAACTGGCCCCAGCATTTT.